This T cell receptor beta chain was obtained from a study of regulatory T cells in long-lasting Graves disease. Findings and caveats of the study: Persistent cases of Graves' showed reduced TCR diversity relative to newly diagnosed patients.

This clonotype was counted only a few times. Its antigen remains unidentified. This CDR3 has 13 amino acids. Germline loops: CDR1 KGHDR, CDR2 SFDVKD. V was clipped by 6 bases and J by 4 bases; unmatched bases: 2. In building TCR beta libraries, iRepertoire HTBI primers were used together with Arm-PCR of CDR3 regions. TCRdb used MiXCR to reprocess the multiplex PCR reads, holding one entry per CDR3 protein. The table lists some 500,000 distinct CDR3 sequences, about 13% of them singletons. As to time point: newly diagnosed GD, antithyroid drugs for less than 3 months. PBMC-extracted RNA yielded the TCR library. The sample also formed part of further work on T cells in Graves' hyperthyroidism and ophthalmopathy. That paper states: Thyroid ultrasound and orbital computed tomography, with clinical symptoms and serum thyroxine and TRAb, informed diagnoses. Initially, a first-round RT-PCR of the TCR CDR3 employed the HTBI primer set.

This receptor was identified in a young man with Graves disease. Sequenced here: peripheral blood mononuclear cells (PBMCs), sampled at new diagnosis, from a patient treated with antithyroid drugs. The rearrangement links TRBV24-1 to TRBJ2-1, with 7 bases matching TRBD2. CDR3 loop: CATSSGMYNEQFF. The CDR3, as DNA: TGTGCCACCAGTAGCGGGATGTACAATGAGCAGTTCTTC.